These 29 T cell receptor beta chains came from one sample sequenced in a study of T cell repertoires in cytomegalovirus infection. In TCRdb, the reads were re-called with MiXCR into one record per CDR3 protein. In the table there are 200,000 or so distinct CDR3 sequences, approximately 30% of which are singletons. Sequencing was carried out using PBMCs. All receptors derive from a human donor in good health (CMV status not recorded). Some clones in this sample may be carry-over from other donors' samples.

This clonotype has more than one count but fewer than ten. This chain connects TRBV5-1 to TRBJ2-3; 11 nucleotides match TRBD1. This CDR3 comprises 15 residues. The germline V gene encodes CDR1 SGHRS and CDR2 YFSETQ. Germline trimming cut 3 bases from V and 5 bases from J; bases unmatched to any gene: 5. This chain's CDR3 is CASSSSGTGGDTQYF. The CDR3 DNA follows: TGCGCCAGCAGCTCCTCCGGGACAGGGGGAGATACGCAGTATTTT.

This sequence joins TRBV25-1 and TRBJ1-2; D might be TRBD1 (5 bases). CDR3 size: 13 residues. Germline V gene data show CDR1 as MGHDK and CDR2 as SYGVNS. Trimming stripped 2 bases from V and 8 bases from J, with 12 bases between. The CDR3 region has the DNA TGTGCCAGCAGTGAAGGGGGTGTGGGAGGCTACACCTTC. Translating it yields CASSEGGVGGYTF.

This clonotype turned up a few times. CDR3 coding DNA: TGTGCCATCAGTGGCACACGAGTCACTGAAGCTTTCTTT. As protein: CAISGTRVTEAFF. The gene calls are TRBV10-3 and TRBJ1-1; D gene uncertain. Germline lookup yields CDR1 ENHRY and CDR2 SYGVKD. CDR3 size: 13 residues. With 4 bases removed from V and 4 bases from J, the gap between germline ends came to 10 bases.

This clonotype was counted only a few times. The V call is TRBV7-2, the J call TRBJ2-7, with a possible D match to TRBD1 (6 bases). Trimming took off 5 bases at V and 5 bases at J, with 19 bases between the two ends. Looked up from germline, CDR1 is SGHTA and CDR2 is FQGNSA. This CDR3 has 15 residues. CDR3 region: CASSPGGSLPNEQYF. CDR3 DNA sequence: TGTGCCAGCAGCCCTGGGGGCAGTCTGCCGAACGAGCAGTACTTC.

The chain has TRBV27 and TRBJ2-6; 8 bases are shared with TRBD1. V lost 1 base and J lost 4; bases outside the gene matches: 6. This CDR3 has 17 residues. Germline CDR1 is MNHEY and CDR2 is SMNVEV (reference sequence). CDR3 sequence (DNA): TGTGCCAGCAGTTTATGGGGCAGGGGGCTAGGGGCCAACGTCCTGACTTTC. Amino acid sequence: CASSLWGRGLGANVLTF.

The chain couples TRBV11-3 to TRBJ2-2; 7 nucleotides agree with TRBD1. V trimming: 9 bases; J trimming: 1 base; junction bases outside the gene matches: 8. CDR1 is SGHNT and CDR2 is YENEEA in the germline V gene. The CDR3 has 15 amino acids. CDR3 amino acids: CASSLRTGNTGELFF. In DNA form, the CDR3 reads TGTGCCAGTTCACTTAGGACAGGGAACACCGGGGAGCTGTTTTTT.

This clonotype turned up a few times. The V and J genes are TRBV28 and TRBJ2-3, with D maybe TRBD1 (5 bases). V was cut by 6 bases and J by 3 bases, with 10 bases left in between. Per the germline V gene, CDR1 is MDHEN and CDR2 is SYDVKM. This CDR3 comprises 13 residues. CDR3 residues: CASSPAGTDTQYF. In DNA form, the CDR3 reads TGTGCCAGCAGCCCCGCAGGGACAGATACGCAGTATTTT.

This sequence joins TRBV5-4 and TRBJ2-5; possibly TRBD1 or TRBD2 for D (6 bases each). CDR1 is SGHNT, CDR2 YYREEE, per germline (reference sequence). The CDR3 has 16 amino acids. Trimming shortened V by 0 bases and J by 5 bases, and 17 bases separated the two germline ends. CDR3 coding DNA: TGTGCCAGCAGCTTGGAAGGGGGGCGGACCCTGGAGACCCAGTACTTC. This translates into CASSLEGGRTLETQYF.

This clonotype has at least ten counts. The V gene is TRBV6-2 or TRBV6-3, the J gene TRBJ2-2, with D maybe TRBD2 (5 bases). The CDR3 loop spans 15 amino acids. Between the trimmed V and J ends, which lost 8 bases and 1 base, there was a span of 14 bases. Germline-derived CDR1 and CDR2 are MNHEY and SVGEGT. The CDR3 protein is CASLYDGVNTGELFF. The CDR3 region has the DNA TGTGCCAGCCTCTACGACGGGGTGAACACCGGGGAGCTGTTTTTT.

V and J are TRBV29-1 and TRBJ2-1, with a possible D match to TRBD2 (5 bases). The germline CDR1 and CDR2 sequences are SQVTM and ANQGSEA. With 5 bases removed from V and 0 bases from J, the gap between germline ends came to 14 bases. This CDR3 region has 15 residues. The CDR3 region has the DNA TGCAGCGTTAGAGGAGGCTTAACCTCCTACAATGAGCAGTTCTTC. The encoded protein is CSVRGGLTSYNEQFF.

The count of this clonotype is one. The rearrangement uses TRBV18 and TRBJ1-5, with D tentatively TRBD1 (5 bases). The V end lost 1 base, the J end lost 1 base, and 11 bases lay between the germline ends. CDR3 size: 16 residues. CDR1 is KGHSH, CDR2 LQKENI, per germline. The DNA of the CDR3 is TGTGCCAGCTCACCACTGGGACGGCCAAGCAATCAGCCCCAGCATTTT. The encoded protein is CASSPLGRPSNQPQHF.

This clonotype has at least ten counts. This chain uses TRBV7-2 with TRBJ2-7; 8 bases are a match to TRBD2. The CDR3 totals 14 residues. The V segment lost 0 bases and the J segment 2 bases; nucleotides outside the gene matches: 0. The germline CDR1 and CDR2 sequences are SGHTA and FQGNSA. The CDR3, as DNA: TGTGCCAGCAGCTTAGCCGGGGGGGCCTACGAGCAGTACTTC. Encoded protein: CASSLAGGAYEQYF.

This clonotype was seen a handful of times. This chain uses TRBV12-3 or TRBV12-4 with TRBJ1-1; no definite D call. The CDR3 sequence is 14 residues long. Between the trimmed V and J ends, which lost 7 bases and 0 bases, there was a span of 12 bases. CDR3: CASTHTRLNTEAFF. The DNA for the CDR3 is TGTGCCAGCACCCATACAAGACTGAACACTGAAGCTTTCTTT.

The rearrangement uses TRBV24-1 and TRBJ2-1, with D possibly matching TRBD1 (6 bases). Germline lookup yields CDR1 KGHDR and CDR2 SFDVKD. There are 14 residues in the CDR3. V was clipped by 3 bases and J by 5 bases, with 10 bases between them. CDR3 loop: CATSDKDRHNEQFF. The CDR3 nucleotides read TGTGCCACCAGTGATAAGGACAGACACAATGAGCAGTTCTTC.

V and J are TRBV7-3 and TRBJ1-2; 9 nucleotides line up with TRBD1. Germline lookup yields CDR1 SGHTA and CDR2 FQGTGA. This CDR3 is built from 15 residues. Trimming at V came to 5 bases and at J to 6 bases, leaving 10 bases not matched to a gene. The CDR3 DNA is TGTGCCAGCAGCCTCGAAAGGACAGGGGCCAATGGCTACACCTTC. This gives the protein CASSLERTGANGYTF.

This clonotype has only a few counts. The chain links TRBV12-5 to TRBJ2-1; 9 bases match TRBD1. CDR1 LGHNT and CDR2 FRNRAP come from the germline V gene. This CDR3 region has 16 residues. V lost 3 bases to trimming and J lost 4 bases; unmatched junction nucleotides: 7. The DNA of the CDR3 is TGTGCTAGTGGTTTCCGGACAGGGGCCGTTTACAATGAGCAGTTCTTC. This sequence encodes CASGFRTGAVYNEQFF.

To note about this clonotype: Germline and junction disagree at one end, which may indicate a read error. The chain carries TRBV25-1 and TRBJ1-1, with D uncertain. Germline lookup yields CDR1 MGHDK and CDR2 SYGVNS. The CDR3 loop spans 14 amino acids. The CDR3 loop reads CASSPRVGKTEAFF. In nucleotides, the CDR3 is TGTGCTAGCAGTCCGCGGGTAGGGAAGACTGAAGCTTTCTTT.

The V call is TRBV3-1, the J call TRBJ2-1; 12 bases are a match to TRBD2. The germline gives CDR1 LGHDT, CDR2 YNNKEL (reference sequence). V lost 2 bases and J lost 7; bases outside the gene matches: 9. The CDR3 is 17 residues long. The CDR3 DNA is TGTGCCAGCAGCCAACGGTCCTCTAGCGGGGGGGCGAATGAGCAGTTCTTC. Protein: CASSQRSSSGGANEQFF.

This clonotype was seen a few times. The chain is built from TRBV7-2 and TRBJ1-1, with D tentatively TRBD1 (5 bases). This CDR3 is 18 amino acids long. CDR1 and CDR2 from the germline V gene are SGHTA and FQGNSA. V gave up 5 bases and J gave up 6 bases, with 28 bases separating them. CDR3 sequence: CASSPYSRDGWWSAEAFF. CDR3 coding DNA: TGTGCCAGCAGCCCGTATTCCCGGGACGGGTGGTGGAGCGCTGAAGCTTTCTTT.

The chain combines TRBV6-1 with TRBJ2-7, with D maybe TRBD1 (5 bases). V gave up 5 bases and J gave up 3 bases, with 8 bases separating them. The CDR3 extends over 12 amino acids. Germline assignment: CDR1 MNHNS and CDR2 SASEGT. CDR3 DNA sequence: TGTGCCAGCAGTCGGACACTCTACGAGCAGTACTTC. This gives the protein CASSRTLYEQYF.

V usage is TRBV12-3 or TRBV12-4 and J usage is TRBJ1-5; TRBD1 might be the D (5 bases). The V end was cut by 4 bases, the J end by 0 bases, with 19 bases between. The CDR3 is made up of 18 amino acids. The CDR3 protein is CASSSVRIGGYSNQPQHF. The DNA of the CDR3 is TGTGCCAGCAGTTCAGTCAGGATTGGGGGATATAGCAATCAGCCCCAGCATTTT.

The gene calls are TRBV9 and TRBJ2-1; D gene ambiguous. The CDR3 totals 14 residues. V lost 3 bases, J lost 3 bases, and 10 bases lay in between. CDR1 is SGDLS and CDR2 is YYNGEE in the germline V gene. CDR3 amino acids: CASSAPGFYNEQFF. The CDR3 nucleotides are TGTGCCAGCAGCGCCCCTGGTTTCTACAATGAGCAGTTCTTC.

This clonotype appeared many times. This chain joins TRBV6-6 and TRBJ2-1; D perhaps matches TRBD1 (5 bases). V dropped 6 bases and J dropped 2 bases, with 20 bases sitting between them. The CDR3 contains 17 residues. Germline assignment: CDR1 MNHNY and CDR2 SVGAGI (reference sequence). The CDR3 DNA is TGTGCCAGCAGCAGTCGACCCTCATGGGGCGCCTACAATGAGCAGTTCTTC. This sequence encodes CASSSRPSWGAYNEQFF.

This clonotype was observed a handful of times. The chain couples TRBV5-6 to TRBJ1-1; no clear D. V was shortened by 4 bases and J by 4 bases, with 14 bases between the two germline ends. The length of the CDR3 is 14 residues. Germline values: CDR1 SGHDT, CDR2 YYEEEE. The CDR3 DNA reads as TGTGCCAGCAGCCTGATTGGGTTTGGCACTGAAGCTTTCTTT. It encodes CASSLIGFGTEAFF.

This clonotype was observed many times. The chain recombines TRBV10-3 with TRBJ2-3; perhaps TRBD1 as D (7 bases). Per the germline V gene, CDR1 is ENHRY and CDR2 is SYGVKD. The CDR3 loop spans 16 amino acids. Trimming left V 0 bases short and J 2 bases short, with 12 bases between. The CDR3 DNA reads TGTGCCATCAGTGAGTCCACAGGGGAGGCCACAGATACGCAGTATTTT. Translation: CAISESTGEATDTQYF.

The chain joins TRBV29-1 to TRBJ2-1; D not certain. This CDR3 contains 13 residues. Germline V gene lookup returns CDR1 SQVTM and CDR2 ANQGSEA. Trimming removed 4 bases from V and 3 bases from J, with 10 bases in between. The CDR3 region is CSVGSSNYNEQFF. The DNA for the CDR3 is TGCAGCGTTGGAAGCAGCAACTACAATGAGCAGTTCTTC.

The chain links TRBV29-1 to TRBJ2-1; 8 positions agree with TRBD2. The CDR3 consists of 14 residues. V gave up 0 bases and J gave up 8 bases; unmatched junction bases: 6. CDR1 and CDR2 from the germline V gene are SQVTM and ANQGSEA. DNA of the CDR3: TGCAGCGTTGAAGATGGCCGGGGGGGGGATGAGCAGTTCTTC. Its protein product is CSVEDGRGGDEQFF.

This sequence joins TRBV7-2 and TRBJ1-2, with TRBD1 identical over 7 bases. The V segment lost 4 bases and the J segment 4 bases; nucleotides outside the gene matches: 3. The CDR3 length is 13 residues. Per germline, CDR1 SGHTA and CDR2 FQGNSA. The CDR3 spells CASSSQGVYGYTF. CDR3 in DNA: TGTGCCAGCAGCTCTCAGGGGGTCTATGGCTACACCTTC.

The V call is TRBV29-1, the J call TRBJ1-2; D ambiguous. This CDR3 is built from 11 residues. Germline CDR1 is SQVTM and CDR2 is ANQGSEA. The V and J ends lost 2 bases and 5 bases respectively, with 6 bases between them. CDR3 residues: CSVEKDYGYTF. CDR3 nucleotides: TGCAGCGTTGAAAAAGATTATGGCTACACCTTC.